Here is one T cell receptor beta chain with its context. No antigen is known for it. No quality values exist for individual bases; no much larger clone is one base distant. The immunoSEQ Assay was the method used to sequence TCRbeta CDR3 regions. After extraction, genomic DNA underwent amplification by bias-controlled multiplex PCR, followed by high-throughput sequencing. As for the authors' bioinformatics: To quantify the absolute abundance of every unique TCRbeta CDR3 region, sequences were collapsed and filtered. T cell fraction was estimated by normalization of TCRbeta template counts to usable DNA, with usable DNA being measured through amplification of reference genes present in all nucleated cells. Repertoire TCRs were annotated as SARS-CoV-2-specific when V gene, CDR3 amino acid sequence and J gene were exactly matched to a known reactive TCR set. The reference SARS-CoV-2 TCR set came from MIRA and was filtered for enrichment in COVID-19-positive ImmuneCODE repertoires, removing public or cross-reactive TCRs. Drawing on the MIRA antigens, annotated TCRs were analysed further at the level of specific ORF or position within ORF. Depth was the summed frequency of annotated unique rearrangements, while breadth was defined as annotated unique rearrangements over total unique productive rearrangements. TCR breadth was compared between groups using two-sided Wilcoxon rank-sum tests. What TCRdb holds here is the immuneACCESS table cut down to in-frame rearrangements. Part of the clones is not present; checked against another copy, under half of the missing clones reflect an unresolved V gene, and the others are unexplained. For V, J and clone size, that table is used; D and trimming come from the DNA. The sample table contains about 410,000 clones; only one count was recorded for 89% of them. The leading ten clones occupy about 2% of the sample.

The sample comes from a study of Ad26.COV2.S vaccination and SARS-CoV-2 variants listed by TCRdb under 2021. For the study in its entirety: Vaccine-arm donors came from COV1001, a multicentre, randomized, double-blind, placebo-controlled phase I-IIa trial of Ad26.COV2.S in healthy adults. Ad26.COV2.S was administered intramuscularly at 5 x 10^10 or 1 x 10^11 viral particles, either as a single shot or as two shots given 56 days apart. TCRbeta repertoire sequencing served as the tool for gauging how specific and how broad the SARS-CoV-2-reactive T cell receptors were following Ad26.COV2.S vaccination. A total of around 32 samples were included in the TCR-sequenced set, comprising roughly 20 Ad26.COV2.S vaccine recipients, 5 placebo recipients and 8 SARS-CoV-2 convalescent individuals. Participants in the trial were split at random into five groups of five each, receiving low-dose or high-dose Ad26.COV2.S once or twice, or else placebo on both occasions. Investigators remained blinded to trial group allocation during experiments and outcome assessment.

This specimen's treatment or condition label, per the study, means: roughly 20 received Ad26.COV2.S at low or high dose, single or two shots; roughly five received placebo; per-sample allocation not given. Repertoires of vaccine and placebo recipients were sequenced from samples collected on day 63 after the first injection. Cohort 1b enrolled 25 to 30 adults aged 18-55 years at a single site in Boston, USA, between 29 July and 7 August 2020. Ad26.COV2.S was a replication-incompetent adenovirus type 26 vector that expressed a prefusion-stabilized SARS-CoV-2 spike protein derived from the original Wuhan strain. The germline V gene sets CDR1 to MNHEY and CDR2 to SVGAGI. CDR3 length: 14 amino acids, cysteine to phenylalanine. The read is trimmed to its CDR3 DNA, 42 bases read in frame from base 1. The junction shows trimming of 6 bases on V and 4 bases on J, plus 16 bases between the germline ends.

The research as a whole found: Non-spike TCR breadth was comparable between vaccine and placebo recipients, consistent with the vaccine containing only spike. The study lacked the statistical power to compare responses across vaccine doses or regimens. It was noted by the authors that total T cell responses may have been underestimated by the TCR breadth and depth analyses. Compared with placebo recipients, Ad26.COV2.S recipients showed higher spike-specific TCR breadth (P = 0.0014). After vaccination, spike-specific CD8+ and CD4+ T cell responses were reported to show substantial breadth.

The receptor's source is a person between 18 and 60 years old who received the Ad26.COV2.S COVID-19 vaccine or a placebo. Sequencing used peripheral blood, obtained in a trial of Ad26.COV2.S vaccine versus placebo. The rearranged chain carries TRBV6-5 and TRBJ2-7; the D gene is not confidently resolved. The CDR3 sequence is CASSLTPGPYEQYF. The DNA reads TGTGCCAGCAGCCTCACCCCAGGACCTTACGAGCAGTACTTC.